Listed here are 30 T cell receptor beta chains from one sample, sequenced in a study of T cell repertoires in aging, cancer and after chemotherapy. Multiplex touch-down PCR with TRB-A/B primers amplified rearranged V-D-J TRB sequences. One entry per CDR3 protein results from TCRdb running MiXCR on the multiplex PCR reads. The sample has some 8,000 distinct CDR3 sequences; around 30% are singletons. The template was genomic DNA from peripheral blood, not RNA. Sequenced: blood. Receptors originate from a human donor in good health.

This chain links TRBV27 with TRBJ1-5; TRBD1 matches at 8 bases. This CDR3 is 16 amino acids long. CDR1 MNHEY and CDR2 SMNVEV come from the germline V gene (reference sequence). V lost 5 bases to trimming and J lost 11 bases; unmatched junction nucleotides: 17. CDR3 amino acids: CASSLTGTGGSGAQHF. The CDR3 DNA is TGTGCCAGCAGTCTTACCGGGACAGGTGGTTCTGGGGCCCAGCATTTT.

A remark on this clonotype: A much larger clone differs from this one at a single base, so this may be a read error. The V call is TRBV5-6, the J call TRBJ2-7, with 9 positions matching TRBD1. The CDR3 covers 17 residues. Germline V lookup: CDR1 SGHDT, CDR2 YYEEEE. CDR3 residues: CATSLPLTGGSSYEQYF. As DNA, the CDR3 is TGTGCCACCAGCTTGCCGTTGACAGGGGGAAGCTCCTACGAGCAGTACTTC. The full variable domain, its missing parts supplied by reference TRBV5-6 and TRBJ2-7, is DAGVTQSPTHLIKTRGQQVTLRCSPKSGHDTVSWYQQALGQGPQFIFQYYEEEERQRGNFPDRFSGHQFPNYSSELNVNALLLGDSALYLCATSLPLTGGSSYEQYFGPGTRLTVT.

The chain uses TRBV20-1 and TRBJ1-6; the D gene is possibly TRBD1 (6 bases). The germline V gene has CDR1 DFQATT and CDR2 SNEGSKA (reference sequence). The CDR3 is made up of 12 amino acids. The V gene lost 7 bases and the J gene lost 12 bases, with 16 bases spanning the gap. The CDR3 sequence: CSGSDRSGPLHF. The CDR3 DNA is TGCAGTGGATCGGACAGATCAGGACCCCTCCACTTT.

This clonotype has only a few counts. The J gene is TRBJ1-5, the V gene TRBV19, with D maybe TRBD1 (5 bases). CDR1 is LNHDA, CDR2 SQIVND, per germline (reference sequence). V lost 7 bases, J lost 7 bases, and 20 bases lay in between. The CDR3 runs to 15 residues. The CDR3 DNA sequence: TGTGCCAGTACTCTTGGGACCAGGCTAGGGCAGCCCCAGCATTTT. Translating it yields CASTLGTRLGQPQHF.

The chain couples TRBV10-3 to TRBJ1-3, with TRBD1 matching 9 bases. Germline CDR1 reads ENHRY; CDR2 reads SYGVKD. Unmatched junction bases numbered 7, after V lost 10 bases and J lost 0 bases. This CDR3 contains 15 residues. The CDR3 DNA is TGTGCCACCCTAGACAGGGGGTACTCTGGAAACACCATATATTTT. This gives the protein CATLDRGYSGNTIYF.

This clonotype was counted a few times. J is TRBJ1-1 and V is TRBV19; D is possibly TRBD1 (5 bases). The CDR3 has 13 residues. Trimming stripped 6 bases from V and 5 bases from J, with 13 bases between. The germline V gene encodes CDR1 LNHDA and CDR2 SQIVND (reference sequence). For the CDR3, the DNA is TGTGCCAGTAGCACGAGGGGTTGGACTGAAGCTTTCTTT. Its protein is CASSTRGWTEAFF.

This clonotype was detected a few times. The CDR3 coding sequence is TGTGCCAGCAGTGAAGAACGGGGAGGGCTAGGGTCACCCCTCCACTTT. Its translation is CASSEERGGLGSPLHF. The chain carries TRBV6-1 and TRBJ1-6; D remains unclear. CDR1 and CDR2 from the germline V gene are MNHNS and SASEGT. With 1 base removed from V and 10 bases from J, the gap between germline ends came to 17 bases. CDR3 length: 16 amino acids.

This clonotype showed up just a few times. The chain couples TRBV30 to TRBJ2-3; 10 bases line up with TRBD1. With 1 base clipped from V and 2 bases from J, the junction kept 3 bases outside the gene matches. In germline, CDR1 is GTSNPN, CDR2 SVGIG (reference sequence). This CDR3 has 15 residues. The CDR3 DNA sequence: TGTGCCTGGAGTGCGGGACAGGGGTTCACAGATACGCAGTATTTT. This gives the protein CAWSAGQGFTDTQYF.

This sequence joins TRBV19 and TRBJ1-1; D is unclear. CDR3 size: 12 residues. The V gene's germline CDR1 is LNHDA and CDR2 SQIVND (reference sequence). Trimming cost V 8 bases and J 5 bases, with 12 bases left between them. The CDR3 DNA sequence: TGTGCCAGTGCTCGGGGTCGTACTGAAGCTTTCTTT. Translating it yields CASARGRTEAFF.

By frequency in the sample, this clonotype is medium-sized. The CDR3 DNA sequence: TGTGCCAGCAGCCGCCCGTACAATGAGCAGTTCTTC. Protein: CASSRPYNEQFF. V is TRBV6-5 and J is TRBJ2-1; the D is unclear. The germline V gene has CDR1 MNHEY and CDR2 SVGAGI. This CDR3 comprises 12 residues. Trimming shortened V by 6 bases and J by 4 bases, and 7 bases separated the two germline ends.

V is TRBV5-6 and J is TRBJ2-7; 8 bases align to TRBD1. V shed 0 bases and J 1 base; nucleotides not matched to a gene: 3. The CDR3 sequence is 15 residues long. Germline-derived CDR1 and CDR2 are SGHDT and YYEEEE. CDR3 in amino acids: CASSLAWTGSYEQYF. DNA of the CDR3: TGTGCCAGCAGCTTGGCTTGGACAGGGTCCTACGAGCAGTACTTC.

The chain links TRBV12-3 or TRBV12-4 to TRBJ2-5; 12 bases are shared with TRBD2. Trimming removed 6 bases from V and 6 bases from J; junction bases left unmatched: 5. The CDR3 totals 14 residues. This chain's CDR3 is CASSLAGGPKTQYF. CDR3 nucleotides: TGTGCCAGCAGCCTAGCGGGGGGGCCTAAGACCCAGTACTTC.

The chain joins TRBV19 to TRBJ1-1; the match to TRBD1 covers 8 bases. J gave up 0 bases and V 5 bases, and 14 bases lay outside the gene matches. The germline gives CDR1 LNHDA, CDR2 SQIVND (reference sequence). The CDR3 loop spans 18 amino acids. CDR3 protein: CASSATDRVGALNTEAFF. In nucleotides, the CDR3 is TGTGCCAGTAGTGCGACGGACAGGGTCGGCGCCCTGAACACTGAAGCTTTCTTT.

This rearrangement joins TRBV20-1 to TRBJ2-1; possible D gene TRBD2, 5 bases. The CDR3 runs to 15 residues. Per germline, CDR1 DFQATT and CDR2 SNEGSKA (reference sequence). The ends were cut back, 3 bases at V and 0 bases at J, with 12 bases in the middle. CDR3 in DNA: TGCAGTGCTAGTGTTTCTGGGAGCTCCTACAATGAGCAGTTCTTC. It encodes CSASVSGSSYNEQFF.

This clonotype has a handful of counts. The rearrangement joins TRBV7-2 to TRBJ2-5, with D maybe TRBD2 (7 bases). Looked up from germline, CDR1 is SGHTA and CDR2 is FQGNSA. Trimming took 0 bases from V and 5 from J, leaving 10 bases between them. The CDR3 totals 14 residues. CDR3 protein: CASSLAGGAETQYF. The CDR3 DNA reads as TGTGCCAGCAGCTTAGCTGGGGGGGCGGAGACCCAGTACTTC.

DNA for the CDR3: TGTGCCAGCAGCGGCGGACTCGGTGGCTACACCTTC. Translated: CASSGGLGGYTF. This chain joins TRBV7-9 and TRBJ1-2; D uncertain. Per germline, CDR1 SEHNR and CDR2 FQNEAQ (reference sequence). The V gene lost 5 bases and the J gene lost 7 bases, with 11 bases spanning the gap. The length of the CDR3 is 12 residues.

The V call is TRBV6-1, the J call TRBJ2-1, with 11 bases identical to TRBD2. J lost 10 bases, V lost 6 bases, and 17 bases had no gene match. From germline, CDR1 is MNHNS and CDR2 SASEGT. The CDR3 runs 17 residues. In nucleotides, the CDR3 is TGTGCCAGCAGCGACAGGGTGGTAGCGGGGGGGCAAAAAGAGCAGTTCTTC. Translated: CASSDRVVAGGQKEQFF.

This clonotype is termed medium-sized (0.01 to 0.1%). The V gene is TRBV6-6, the J gene TRBJ2-3; 7 bases agree with TRBD2. CDR3 length equals 16 residues. Germline CDR1 MNHNY, CDR2 SVGAGI (reference sequence). The ends lost 4 bases at V and 2 bases at J; junction bases unmatched: 9. CDR3 nucleotide sequence: TGTGCCAGCAGTTCCGTCGGGCGGGGGAACACAGATACGCAGTATTTT. Translation gives CASSSVGRGNTDTQYF.

This clonotype was seen a few times. This sequence joins TRBV7-9 and TRBJ2-7, with D unresolved. The J call may be faulty, since TRBJ2-1 better matches the DNA end. Germline lookup yields CDR1 SEHNR and CDR2 FQNEAQ (reference sequence). This CDR3 comprises 11 residues. CDR3 coding DNA: TGTGCCAGCAGCTTGGGTGTGGAGCAGTTCTTC. This encodes CASSLGVEQFF.

The chain employs TRBV6-5 and TRBJ1-2; 8 positions match TRBD1. Germline loops: CDR1 MNHEY, CDR2 SVGAGI. CDR3 length: 15 residues. V trimming: 0 bases; J trimming: 7 bases; junction bases outside the gene matches: 7. CDR3 nucleotides: TGTGCCAGCAGTTACTCGGGGCAGGGGGCGCGTGGCTACACCTTC. Its translation is CASSYSGQGARGYTF.

The genes are TRBV12-3 or TRBV12-4 and TRBJ1-6; 11 bases align to TRBD1. V dropped 4 bases and J dropped 4; count of bases not matched to a gene: 9. This CDR3 is 18 amino acids long. The CDR3 is CASSSTGQGAIYNSPLHF. Written as DNA, the CDR3 is TGTGCCAGCAGTTCGACAGGACAGGGGGCGATTTATAATTCACCCCTCCACTTT.

The chain recombines TRBV18 with TRBJ2-7; 9 bases are a match to TRBD1. Germline trimming cut 6 bases from V and 3 bases from J; bases unmatched to any gene: 9. The germline CDR1 and CDR2 sequences are KGHSH and LQKENI. The CDR3 runs 15 residues. The CDR3 spells CASSPGQGRFYEQYF. CDR3 nucleotide sequence: TGTGCCAGCTCTCCGGGACAGGGACGTTTCTACGAGCAGTACTTC. Looking up the rest from reference TRBV18 and TRBJ2-7 gives the full variable domain: NAGVMQNPRHLVRRRGQEARLRCSPMKGHSHVYWYRQLPEEGLKFMVYLQKENIIDESGMPKERFSAEFPKEGPSILRIQQVVRGDSAAYFCASSPGQGRFYEQYFGPGTRLTVT.

By sample fraction, this clonotype is medium-sized (0.01 to 0.1%). The rearrangement joins TRBV29-1 to TRBJ1-2; no firm D call. The V gene's germline CDR1 is SQVTM and CDR2 ANQGSEA. V was shortened by 5 bases and J by 3 bases, with 7 bases between the two germline ends. This CDR3 is 11 amino acids long. CDR3 nucleotides: TGCAGCGTTCCGCAGGACTATGGCTACACCTTC. Translation gives CSVPQDYGYTF. The variable domain in full, completed from reference TRBV29-1 and TRBJ1-2, reads SAVISQKPSRDICQRGTSLTIQCQVDSQVTMMFWYRQQPGQSLTLIATANQGSEATYESGFVIDKFPISRPNLTFSTLTVSNMSPEDSSIYLCSVPQDYGYTFGSGTRLTVV.

This clonotype showed up just a few times. V and J are TRBV20-1 and TRBJ2-1; D is perhaps TRBD2 (6 bases). V was shortened by 3 bases and J by 9 bases, with 24 bases between the two germline ends. Germline V gene data show CDR1 as DFQATT and CDR2 as SNEGSKA (reference sequence). The CDR3 length is 16 residues. The CDR3 spells CSASSALARKISEQFF. The CDR3, as DNA: TGCAGTGCTAGCTCCGCGCTAGCGAGGAAAATTAGTGAGCAGTTCTTC.

By sample share, this clonotype is medium-sized (0.01 to 0.1%). The rearrangement links TRBV19 to TRBJ2-3; 11 bases fit TRBD2. Germline CDR1 is LNHDA and CDR2 is SQIVND (reference sequence). This CDR3 has 16 residues. Unmatched junction bases numbered 6, after V lost 5 bases and J lost 2 bases. CDR3 coding DNA: TGTGCCAGTAGTGTCTCTAGCGGGGGGCTCACAGATACGCAGTATTTT. It encodes CASSVSSGGLTDTQYF.

The gene calls are TRBV7-9 and TRBJ2-1; D unresolved. Trimming shortened V by 1 base and J by 10 bases, and 14 bases separated the two germline ends. The CDR3 is made up of 14 amino acids. Germline values: CDR1 SEHNR, CDR2 FQNEAQ (reference sequence). The CDR3 sequence: CASSLDGPQEEQFF. CDR3 sequence (DNA): TGTGCCAGCAGCTTAGACGGGCCCCAAGAGGAGCAGTTCTTC.

This chain uses TRBV7-2 with TRBJ2-7; 7 nucleotides match TRBD1. CDR1 and CDR2 (germline): SGHTA, FQGNSA. The CDR3 is 12 amino acids. V gave up 3 bases and J gave up 6 bases; unmatched junction bases: 2. CDR3 DNA sequence: TGTGCCAGCAGCTTCGACAGGGTCGAGCAGTACTTC. Encoded protein: CASSFDRVEQYF.

This clonotype is medium-sized (0.01 to 0.1%) by share. The rearrangement joins TRBV15 to TRBJ2-7; a weak D match, TRBD1 (6 bases). This CDR3 comprises 13 residues. Deletions cut 5 bases from V and 2 bases from J, with 10 bases between. The germline CDR1 and CDR2 sequences are LNHNV and YYDKDF (reference sequence). The CDR3 sequence: CATSPGQAYEQYF. The CDR3 coding sequence is TGTGCCACCAGCCCGGGACAAGCCTACGAGCAGTACTTC.

In its sample, this clonotype is medium-sized. CDR3 sequence: CASSLGVNADTQYF. CDR3 DNA sequence: TGTGCCAGCAGCTTGGGGGTTAACGCAGATACGCAGTATTTT. The chain recombines TRBV5-4 with TRBJ2-3, with no clear D. CDR3 length: 14 amino acids. Germline V CDR1 and CDR2: SGHNT, YYREEE (reference sequence). Between the trimmed V and J ends, which lost 0 bases and 4 bases, there was a span of 9 bases.

The chain uses TRBV20-1 and TRBJ1-2; tentative D call: TRBD1 (6 bases). V was pared by 4 bases and J by 2 bases, with 17 bases between. CDR1 and CDR2 (germline): DFQATT, SNEGSKA (reference sequence). The CDR3 length is 15 residues. CDR3 sequence reads: CSAKRPDRTNYGYTF. CDR3 sequence (DNA): TGCAGTGCTAAGCGCCCGGACAGAACAAACTATGGCTACACCTTC.